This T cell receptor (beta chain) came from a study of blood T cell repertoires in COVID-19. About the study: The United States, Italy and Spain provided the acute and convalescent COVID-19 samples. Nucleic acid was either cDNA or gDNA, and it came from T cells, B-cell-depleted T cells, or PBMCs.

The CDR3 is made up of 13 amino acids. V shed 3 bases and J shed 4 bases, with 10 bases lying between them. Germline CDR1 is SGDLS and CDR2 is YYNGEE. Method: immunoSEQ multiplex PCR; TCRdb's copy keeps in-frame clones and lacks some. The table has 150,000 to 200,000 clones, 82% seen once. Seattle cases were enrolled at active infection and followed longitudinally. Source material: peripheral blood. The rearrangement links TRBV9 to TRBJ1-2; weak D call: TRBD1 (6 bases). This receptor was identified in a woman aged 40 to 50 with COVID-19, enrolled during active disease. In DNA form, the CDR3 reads TGTGCCAGCAGCGGCACAGGGTCCTATGGCTACACCTTC. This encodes CASSGTGSYGYTF.